These T cell receptor beta chains were read from a single sample in a study of blood T cell repertoires in COVID-19. TCRdb keeps only in-frame clones here, not all; method: immunoSEQ multiplex PCR. The sample includes 150,000 or so clones, approximately 90% of them seen just once. Sequences were obtained from peripheral blood. These receptors all come from a young man with COVID-19, enrolled during active disease. Each CDR3 is given with its conserved first and last residue. Rows may omit the clone size; those that give it use once, few, many or a size class.

V	J	size	CDR3
TRBV30	TRBJ2-7	-	CAWREDRQSSYEQYF
TRBV15	TRBJ1-2	once	CATSRVSGQGGYTF
TRBV4-2	TRBJ2-1	-	CASSQDGGGRAIF
TRBV29-1	TRBJ2-7	-	CSVGGLASPYEQYF
TRBV10-3	TRBJ2-5	-	CAIKPGTGGETQYF
TRBV4-1	TRBJ2-3	-	CASSRGLAAFDTQYF
TRBV7-2	TRBJ2-2	-	CASSLWAGGSGKNTGELFF
TRBV2	TRBJ1-1	-	CASSFQGADTEAFF
TRBV19	TRBJ1-5	few	CASNEGWSNQPQHF
TRBV7-7	TRBJ2-5	-	CASSPWDRGQETQYF
TRBV6-2/TRBV6-3	TRBJ1-2	-	CASSYPGQRFNYGYTF
TRBV6-5	TRBJ2-1	-	CASSYGRSSYNEQFF
TRBV7-9	TRBJ1-2	-	CASSPGQGVTYGYTF
TRBV7-2	TRBJ1-5	few	CASSLALFGNQPQHF
TRBV6-5	TRBJ1-1	-	CASADRTAEAFF
TRBV5-1	TRBJ1-1	-	CASSLAGGNTEAFF
TRBV28	TRBJ2-2	-	CASSRTSTGELFF